What follows are 11 T cell receptor beta chains derived from one specimen sequenced in a study of post-analysis software for immune sequencing data. Whole-study findings and limits: Included in a set of five TRBV segments more frequent in patients than controls were TRBV5-6, TRBV5-1 and TRBV20-1.

The authors incorporated unique molecular identifiers into the TCR beta cDNA libraries. TCRdb ran MiXCR on the PCR reads and lists one entry per CDR3 protein. The sample records around 770,000 distinct CDR3 sequences, just over 45% being singletons. Antigens for these TCRs are unknown. Material: blood. The receptors stem from a girl under 18 with multiple sclerosis.

The J gene is TRBJ1-1, the V gene TRBV2; weak D call: TRBD1 (5 bases). CDR1 and CDR2 from the germline V gene are SNHLY and FYNNEI. Trimming cost V 6 bases and J 6 bases, with 14 bases left between them. This CDR3 spans 13 amino acids. In DNA, the CDR3 is TGTGCCAGCAGATTGAAGCAGGGCGCTGAAGCTTTCTTT. This gives the protein CASRLKQGAEAFF.

The rearrangement uses TRBV5-1 and TRBJ1-4, with 7 bases that match TRBD1. The germline CDR1 and CDR2 sequences are SGHRS and YFSETQ. V was pared by 2 bases and J by 7 bases, with 5 bases of the junction left unmatched. The CDR3 contains 14 residues. As DNA, the CDR3 is TGCGCCAGCAGCTTACTGACAGGGAGTGAAAAACTGTTTTTT. Its protein is CASSLLTGSEKLFF. Full variable domain (outside the CDR3, taken from reference TRBV5-1 and TRBJ1-4): KAGVTQTPRYLIKTRGQQVTLSCSPISGHRSVSWYQQTPGQGLQFLFEYFSETQRNKGNFPGRFSGRQFSNSRSEMNVSTLELGDSALYLCASSLLTGSEKLFFGSGTQLSVL.

The sample holds a few counts of this clonotype. The gene calls are TRBV5-1 and TRBJ1-2, with a tentative D call TRBD1 (6 bases). CDR1 and CDR2 (germline): SGHRS, YFSETQ. Trimming pared 7 bases from V and 8 bases from J, leaving 15 bases between. The CDR3 extends over 12 amino acids. The CDR3 sequence: CASRLGGGGYTF. In nucleotides, the CDR3 is TGCGCCAGCCGCCTTGGGGGCGGAGGCTACACCTTC.

The rearrangement joins TRBV7-8 to TRBJ1-4, with a possible D match to TRBD1 (5 bases). CDR1 is SGHVS, CDR2 FQNEAQ, per germline. The V end lost 1 base, the J end lost 5 bases, and 11 bases lay between the germline ends. The CDR3 runs to 15 residues. The CDR3: CASSLDAGQNEKLFF. Here the CDR3 DNA reads TGTGCCAGCAGCTTAGATGCAGGGCAAAATGAAAAACTGTTTTTT.

V usage is TRBV9 and J usage is TRBJ1-2; TRBD1 aligns across 11 bases. Germline CDR1 reads SGDLS; CDR2 reads YYNGEE. The CDR3 is 15 amino acids. Germline trimming cut 3 bases from V and 8 bases from J; bases unmatched to any gene: 9. CDR3 in amino acids: CASSEWDRGVPGYTF. CDR3 DNA: TGTGCCAGCAGCGAGTGGGACAGGGGGGTTCCCGGCTACACCTTC. Full variable domain (missing parts from reference TRBV9 and TRBJ1-2): DSGVTQTPKHLITATGQRVTLRCSPRSGDLSVYWYQQSLDQGLQFLIQYYNGEERAKGNILERFSAQQFPDLHSELNLSSLELGDSALYFCASSEWDRGVPGYTFGSGTRLTVV.

The chain combines TRBV24-1 with TRBJ1-2; possibly TRBD1 for D (5 bases). Trimming stripped 3 bases from V and 4 bases from J, with 17 bases between. This CDR3 has 16 amino acids. The germline gives CDR1 KGHDR, CDR2 SFDVKD. The CDR3 DNA reads TGTGCCACCAGTGATGGCAAGGGAGGACACACCTATGGCTACACCTTC. This encodes CATSDGKGGHTYGYTF.

V is TRBV5-1 and J is TRBJ2-3, with 7 bases lining up with TRBD2. Looked up from germline, CDR1 is SGHRS and CDR2 is YFSETQ. CDR3 length: 13 residues. Unmatched junction bases numbered 5, after V lost 7 bases and J lost 3 bases. CDR3 residues: CASGRARTDTQYF. DNA of the CDR3: TGCGCCAGCGGGAGGGCCCGGACAGATACGCAGTATTTT.

This clonotype turned up a few times. V is TRBV5-1 and J is TRBJ2-5; TRBD2 matches 14 bases. V trimming: 0 bases; J trimming: 4 bases; junction bases outside the gene matches: 8. The CDR3 consists of 18 residues. Germline V gene data show CDR1 as SGHRS and CDR2 as YFSETQ. This CDR3 reads CASSLAGRLAGGRETQYF. DNA of the CDR3: TGCGCCAGCAGCTTGGCCGGTAGACTAGCGGGAGGGCGAGAGACCCAGTACTTC.

CDR3 nucleotide sequence: TGTGCCAGCACCCACGGCGGTATCAATCAGCCCCAGCATTTT. Amino acids: CASTHGGINQPQHF. The V gene is TRBV12-3 or TRBV12-4, the J gene TRBJ1-5; unclear D gene. CDR3 length equals 14 residues. V lost 7 bases to trimming and J lost 3 bases, with 13 bases between them.

This clonotype was observed a few times. This chain links TRBV20-1 with TRBJ2-7; D is unclear. Germline V gene data show CDR1 as DFQATT and CDR2 as SNEGSKA (reference sequence). CDR3 length: 12 residues. V was clipped by 0 bases and J by 6 bases, with 9 bases between them. The CDR3 region has the DNA TGCAGTGCTAGAGATGGAATGGCCGAGCAGTACTTC. It yields the protein CSARDGMAEQYF.

The chain has TRBV7-3 and TRBJ2-3, with TRBD2 matching over 10 bases. The CDR3 has 16 amino acids. V trimming: 6 bases; J trimming: 6 bases; junction bases outside the gene matches: 12. Germline values: CDR1 SGHTA, CDR2 FQGTGA. The CDR3 region is CASSPRTSGAGDTQYF. CDR3 bases: TGTGCCAGCAGTCCCCGGACTAGCGGAGCGGGGGATACGCAGTATTTT.